This is a list of T cell receptor beta chains from one sample in a study of blood T cell repertoires in COVID-19. Libraries were prepared by immunoSEQ multiplex PCR; TCRdb keeps only in-frame clonotypes and omits some of them. The sample includes around 500,000 clones, 80% to 90% of them seen just once. The sequencing input was peripheral blood. The source of these receptors is a human donor in a cohort sampled during active COVID-19. CDR3s include the opening cysteine and the closing phenylalanine or tryptophan. The D gene is left open where the match is weak. Size is stated for part of the rows, as once, few or many counts, or as a class when the clone is expanded.

j_call d_call clone_size v_call cdr3_length cdr3_aa cdr3_nt
TRBJ1-5 TRBD1 few TRBV27 14 CASSRTGSNQPQHF TGTGCCAGCAGCCGGACAGGGAGCAATCAGCCCCAGCATTTT
TRBJ2-7 . . TRBV12-3/TRBV12-4 11 CASRNTYEQYF TGTGCCAGCAGAAACACCTACGAGCAGTACTTC
TRBJ1-1 . . TRBV15 14 CATSVRRFFTEAFF TGTGCCACCAGCGTGAGGCGTTTCTTCACTGAAGCTTTCTTT
TRBJ2-5 TRBD2 . TRBV6-6 15 CASSYWGGRGETQYF TGTGCCAGCAGTTACTGGGGCGGGAGGGGGGAGACCCAGTACTTC
TRBJ2-7 TRBD2 . TRBV20-1 15 CSASTPLAGDYEQYF TGCAGTGCTAGTACCCCCCTAGCGGGAGACTACGAGCAGTACTTC
TRBJ1-6 . once TRBV7-9 14 CASSLFGLNSPLHF TGTGCCAGCAGCTTATTTGGCCTCAATTCACCCCTCCACTTT
TRBJ2-1 . few TRBV11-2 14 CASSLTGAYNEQFF TGTGCCAGCAGCTTAACCGGAGCCTACAATGAGCAGTTCTTC
TRBJ2-7 TRBD2 . TRBV19 17 CASSIRGGGAKDHEQYF TGTGCCAGTAGTATACGGGGCGGGGGGGCAAAGGATCACGAGCAGTACTTC
TRBJ1-1 . . TRBV21-1 16 CASSKGNLDGRVEAFF TGTGCCAGCAGCAAAGGAAACCTGGACGGGAGGGTGGAAGCTTTCTTT
TRBJ2-2 . . TRBV5-8 15 CASSLGQGGTGELFF TGTGCCAGCAGCTTGGGACAGGGAGGCACCGGGGAGCTGTTTTTT
TRBJ2-5 . . TRBV15 13 CATSRAVPETQYF TGTGCCACCAGCCGTGCGGTCCCAGAGACCCAGTACTTC
TRBJ2-7 TRBD1 . TRBV7-9 14 CASSSRDSPVEQYF TGTGCCAGCAGCTCTCGGGACAGTCCAGTGGAGCAGTACTTC
TRBJ2-1 . . TRBV11-2 16 CASSLVELASYNEQFF TGTGCCAGCAGCTTAGTAGAACTCGCCTCCTACAATGAGCAGTTCTTC
TRBJ2-1 . . TRBV30 12 CAWSGVGNEQFF TGTGCCTGGAGCGGGGTGGGGAATGAGCAGTTCTTC
TRBJ1-5 . . TRBV7-9 13 CASSLDPGDPQHF TGTGCCAGCAGCTTAGACCCAGGGGATCCCCAGCATTTT
TRBJ2-3 TRBD2 . TRBV3-1/TRBV3-2 15 CASSPILAGADTQYF TGTGCCAGCAGCCCAATCCTAGCGGGAGCAGATACGCAGTATTTT
TRBJ1-3 TRBD1 . TRBV30 12 CAADRGRNTIYF TGTGCCGCGGACAGGGGGAGAAACACCATATATTTT
TRBJ2-7 TRBD1 . TRBV7-9 16 CASSPPPRQGLYEQYF TGTGCCAGCAGCCCTCCCCCGAGACAGGGGCTATACGAGCAGTACTTC
TRBJ2-7 TRBD1 . TRBV19 14 CASSHRGRVDEQYF TGTGCCAGTAGTCACAGGGGGCGAGTAGACGAGCAGTACTTC
TRBJ2-7 . . TRBV10-3 14 CAISEGGNPDEQYF TGTGCCATCAGTGAGGGGGGGAACCCTGACGAGCAGTACTTC
TRBJ1-5 TRBD1 few TRBV19 14 CASSTTGGHQPQHF TGTGCCAGTAGTACAACAGGGGGCCATCAGCCCCAGCATTTT
TRBJ2-2 TRBD1 . TRBV27 16 CASSLSGQANTGELFF TGTGCCAGCAGTTTATCGGGACAGGCGAACACCGGGGAGCTGTTTTTT
TRBJ2-4 TRBD2 . TRBV5-5 16 CASSLVAGGPGVIQYF TGTGCCAGCAGCTTAGTAGCGGGAGGGCCGGGTGTCATTCAGTACTTC
TRBJ2-3 TRBD2 . TRBV9 14 CASRAGVGTDTQYF TGTGCCAGCAGAGCGGGAGTGGGCACAGATACGCAGTATTTT
TRBJ2-4 . . TRBV24-1 14 CATSDRSSKNIQYF TGTGCCACCAGTGATCGGAGCTCCAAAAACATTCAGTACTTC
TRBJ2-2 TRBD1 few TRBV7-3 15 CASSPDRANTGELFF TGTGCCAGCAGCCCTGACAGGGCGAACACCGGGGAGCTGTTTTTT
TRBJ1-6 . . TRBV30 16 CAWSYALKMVDSPLHF TGTGCCTGGAGTTACGCCCTGAAAATGGTAGATTCACCCCTCCACTTT
TRBJ2-1 . . TRBV7-2 13 CASRSTSYNEQFF TGTGCCAGCAGATCAACCAGTTACAATGAGCAGTTCTTC
TRBJ2-3 . . TRBV6-2/TRBV6-3 15 CASSLDSLSTDTQYF TGTGCCAGCAGTTTGGACAGCCTCAGCACAGATACGCAGTATTTT
TRBJ1-2 . . TRBV29-1 13 CSAKVGVEYGYTF TGCAGCGCCAAAGTAGGGGTAGAGTATGGCTACACCTTC
TRBJ2-7 . . TRBV5-7 16 CASSFRETGSSYEQYF TGTGCCAGCAGCTTTAGGGAGACAGGTAGCTCCTACGAGCAGTACTTC
TRBJ1-6 . . TRBV7-3 13 CASSAGVYSPLHF TGTGCCAGCAGCGCCGGGGTATATTCACCCCTCCACTTT
TRBJ2-2 TRBD2 . TRBV3-1/TRBV3-2 15 CASSQASGKGGELFF TGTGCCAGCAGCCAAGCTAGCGGGAAGGGCGGGGAGCTGTTTTTT
TRBJ1-2 . . TRBV30 14 CAWNRQGPHRGYTF TGTGCCTGGAACCGGCAGGGCCCTCATAGGGGCTACACCTTC
TRBJ1-1 . . TRBV6-6 14 CASSGWQGDTEAFF TGTGCCAGCAGCGGGTGGCAGGGTGACACTGAAGCTTTCTTT
TRBJ1-5 . once TRBV12-3/TRBV12-4 13 CASRRDSNQPQHF TGTGCCAGCAGGAGGGATAGCAATCAGCCCCAGCATTTT
TRBJ1-2 . . TRBV30 11 CAGGLNYGYTF TGTGCCGGGGGACTTAACTATGGCTACACCTTC
TRBJ2-3 . . TRBV24-1 14 CATSDSRTADTQYF TGTGCCACCAGTGATTCGAGGACAGCAGATACGCAGTATTTT
TRBJ1-2 TRBD1 . TRBV6-5 13 CASRETGDAGYTF TGTGCCAGCAGAGAGACAGGGGATGCTGGCTACACCTTC
TRBJ2-2 TRBD1 . TRBV4-1 17 CASSRDRGQGDTGELFF TGCGCCAGCAGCCGAGACAGGGGGCAGGGGGACACCGGGGAGCTGTTTTTT
TRBJ1-2 TRBD1 few TRBV14 13 CASSQAGGGGYTF TGTGCCAGCAGCCAAGCAGGGGGCGGTGGCTACACCTTC
TRBJ1-2 . . TRBV5-1 13 CASSLQAPNGYTF TGCGCCAGCAGCCTACAGGCTCCTAACGGCTACACCTTC
TRBJ2-7 TRBD1 . TRBV19 14 CATFDRAGSYEQYF TGTGCCACCTTCGACAGGGCGGGCTCCTACGAGCAGTACTTC
TRBJ2-3 TRBD1 . TRBV5-8 14 CASSRDRGTDTQYF TGTGCCAGCAGCCGGGACAGGGGTACGGATACGCAGTATTTT
TRBJ2-5 TRBD2 . TRBV4-3 17 CASSISRTSGPQETQYF TGCGCCAGCAGTATATCTCGGACTAGCGGGCCCCAAGAGACCCAGTACTTC
TRBJ2-7 . . TRBV6-5 14 CASTLEGGSYEQYF TGTGCCAGCACCCTGGAGGGAGGCTCGTACGAGCAGTACTTC
TRBJ2-1 TRBD2 . TRBV3-1/TRBV3-2 16 CASSQGTSGSYNEQFF TGTGCCAGCAGCCAAGGGACTAGCGGGAGCTACAATGAGCAGTTCTTC
TRBJ1-3 . . TRBV9 13 CASSRGSGNTIYF TGTGCCAGCAGCAGGGGCTCTGGAAACACCATATATTTT
TRBJ1-1 . . TRBV6-5 14 CANSFNGGSLEAFF TGTGCCAACAGCTTCAACGGGGGTAGTCTTGAAGCTTTCTTT
TRBJ2-3 TRBD2 . TRBV27 18 CASSFRQTSRTSTDTQYF TGTGCCAGCAGTTTTAGGCAGACTAGCCGGACTAGCACAGATACGCAGTATTTT
TRBJ1-4 . . TRBV5-1 13 CASRLITNEKLFF TGCGCCAGCAGACTGATTACTAATGAAAAACTGTTTTTT
TRBJ1-1 . . TRBV7-8 13 CASSLGGGTEAFF TGTGCCAGCAGCTTAGGAGGGGGCACTGAAGCTTTCTTT
TRBJ2-2 . once TRBV27 15 CASSLIGQGGGELFF TGTGCCAGCAGTTTAATAGGGCAGGGTGGTGGGGAGCTGTTTTTT
TRBJ2-1 TRBD2 . TRBV5-8 16 CASSLVPGLGGNEQFF TGTGCCAGCAGCTTGGTTCCGGGACTAGGTGGTAATGAGCAGTTCTTC
TRBJ2-7 TRBD2 . TRBV6-5 15 CASSYSASGSYEQYF TGTGCCAGCAGTTACTCGGCTAGCGGGAGCTACGAGCAGTACTTC